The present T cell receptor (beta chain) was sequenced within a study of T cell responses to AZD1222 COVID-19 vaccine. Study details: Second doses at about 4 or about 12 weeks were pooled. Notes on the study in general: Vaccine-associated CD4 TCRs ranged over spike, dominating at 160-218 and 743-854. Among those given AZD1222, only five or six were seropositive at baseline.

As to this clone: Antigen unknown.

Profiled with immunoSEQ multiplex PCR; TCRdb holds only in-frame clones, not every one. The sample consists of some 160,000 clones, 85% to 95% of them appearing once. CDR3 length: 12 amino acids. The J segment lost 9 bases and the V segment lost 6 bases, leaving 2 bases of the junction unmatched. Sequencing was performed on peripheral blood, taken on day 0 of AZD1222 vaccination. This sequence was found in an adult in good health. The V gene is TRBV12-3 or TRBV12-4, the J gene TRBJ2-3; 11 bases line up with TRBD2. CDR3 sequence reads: CASRASGGTQYF. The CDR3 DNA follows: TGTGCCAGCAGAGCTAGCGGGGGGACGCAGTATTTT.